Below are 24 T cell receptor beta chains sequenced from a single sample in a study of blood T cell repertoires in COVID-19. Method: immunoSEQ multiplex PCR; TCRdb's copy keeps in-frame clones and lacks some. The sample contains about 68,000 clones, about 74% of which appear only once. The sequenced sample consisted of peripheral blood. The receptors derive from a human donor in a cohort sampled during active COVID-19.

CDR3 amino acids: CASSLGRDYGYTF. CDR3 DNA sequence: TGTGCCAGCAGTTTGGGCAGAGACTATGGCTACACCTTC. V usage is TRBV27 and J usage is TRBJ1-2; D gene ambiguous. From germline, CDR1 is MNHEY and CDR2 SMNVEV (reference sequence). Trimming removed 3 bases at V and 3 bases at J, with 8 bases between. The CDR3 sequence is 13 residues long.

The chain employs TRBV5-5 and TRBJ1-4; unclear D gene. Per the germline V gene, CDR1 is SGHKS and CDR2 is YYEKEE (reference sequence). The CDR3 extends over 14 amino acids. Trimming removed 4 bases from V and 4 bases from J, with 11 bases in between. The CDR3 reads CASSASPGNEKLFF. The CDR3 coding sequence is TGTGCCAGCAGCGCCAGTCCGGGTAATGAAAAACTGTTTTTT.

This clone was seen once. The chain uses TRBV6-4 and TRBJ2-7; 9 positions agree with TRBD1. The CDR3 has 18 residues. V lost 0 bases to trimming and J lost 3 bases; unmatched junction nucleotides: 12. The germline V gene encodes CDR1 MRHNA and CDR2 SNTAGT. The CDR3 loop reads CASSDSKTRGQGCYEQYF. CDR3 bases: TGTGCCAGCAGTGACTCGAAAACTCGGGGACAGGGCTGCTACGAGCAGTACTTC.

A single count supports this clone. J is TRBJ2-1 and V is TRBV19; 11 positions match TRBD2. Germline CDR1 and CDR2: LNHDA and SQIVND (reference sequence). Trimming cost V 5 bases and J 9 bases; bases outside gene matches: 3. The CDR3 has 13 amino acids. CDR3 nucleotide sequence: TGTGCCAGTAGTCATAGCGGGAGGGCTGAGCAGTTCTTC. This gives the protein CASSHSGRAEQFF.

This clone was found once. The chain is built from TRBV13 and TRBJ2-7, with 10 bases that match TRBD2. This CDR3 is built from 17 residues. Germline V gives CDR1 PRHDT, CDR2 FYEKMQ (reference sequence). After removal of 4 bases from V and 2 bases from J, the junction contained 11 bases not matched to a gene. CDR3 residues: CASSSEPATSGPYEQYF. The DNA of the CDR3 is TGTGCCAGCAGCTCCGAACCAGCGACTAGCGGGCCCTACGAGCAGTACTTC.

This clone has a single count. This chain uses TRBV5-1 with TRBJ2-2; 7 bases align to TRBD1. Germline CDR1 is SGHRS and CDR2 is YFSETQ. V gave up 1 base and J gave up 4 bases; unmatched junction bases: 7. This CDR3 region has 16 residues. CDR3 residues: CASSLIGDSTTGELFF. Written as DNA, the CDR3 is TGCGCCAGCAGCTTGATAGGGGACAGTACCACCGGGGAGCTGTTTTTT.

The CDR3 reads CAWSVSPSYNEQFF. The CDR3 DNA follows: TGTGCCTGGAGTGTCTCCCCCTCTTACAATGAGCAGTTCTTC. The rearrangement links TRBV30 to TRBJ2-1; no reliable D call. This CDR3 has 14 amino acids. Germline V gives CDR1 GTSNPN, CDR2 SVGIG (reference sequence). Trimming shortened V by 0 bases and J by 4 bases, and 10 bases separated the two germline ends.

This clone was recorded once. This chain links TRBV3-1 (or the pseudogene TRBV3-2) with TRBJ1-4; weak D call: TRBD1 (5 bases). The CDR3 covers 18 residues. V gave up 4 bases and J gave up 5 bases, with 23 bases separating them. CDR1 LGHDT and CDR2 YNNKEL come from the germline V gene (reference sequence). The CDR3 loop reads CASSRNNILTVINEKLFF. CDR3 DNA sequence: TGTGCCAGCAGCCGAAACAACATACTGACAGTCATAAATGAAAAACTGTTTTTT.

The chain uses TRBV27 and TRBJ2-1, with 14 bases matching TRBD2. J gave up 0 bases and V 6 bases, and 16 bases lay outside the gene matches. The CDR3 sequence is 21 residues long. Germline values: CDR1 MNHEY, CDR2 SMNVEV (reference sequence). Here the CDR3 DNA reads TGTGCCAGCAGCCCTCAATCGGGACTAGCGGGGGCCGGGAGCTCCTACAATGAGCAGTTCTTC. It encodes CASSPQSGLAGAGSSYNEQFF.

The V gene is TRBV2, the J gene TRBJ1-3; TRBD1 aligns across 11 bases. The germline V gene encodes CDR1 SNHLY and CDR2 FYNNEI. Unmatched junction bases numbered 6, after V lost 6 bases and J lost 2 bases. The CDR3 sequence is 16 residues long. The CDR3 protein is CASRPPGQGAGNTIYF. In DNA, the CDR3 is TGTGCCAGCAGGCCTCCGGGACAGGGGGCTGGAAACACCATATATTTT.

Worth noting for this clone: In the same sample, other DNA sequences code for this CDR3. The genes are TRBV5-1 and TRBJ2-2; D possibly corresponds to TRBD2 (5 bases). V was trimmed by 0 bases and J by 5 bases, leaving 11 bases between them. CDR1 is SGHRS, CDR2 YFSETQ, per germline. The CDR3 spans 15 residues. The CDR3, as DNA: TGCGCCAGCAGCTTGGAGGGTCGGGGAACCGGGGAGCTGTTTTTT. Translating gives CASSLEGRGTGELFF.

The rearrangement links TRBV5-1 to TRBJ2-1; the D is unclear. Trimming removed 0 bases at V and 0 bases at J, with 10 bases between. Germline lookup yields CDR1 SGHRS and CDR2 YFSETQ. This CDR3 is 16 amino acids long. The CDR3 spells CASSLGVYSSYNEQFF. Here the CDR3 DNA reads TGCGCCAGCAGCTTGGGCGTCTATAGCTCCTACAATGAGCAGTTCTTC.

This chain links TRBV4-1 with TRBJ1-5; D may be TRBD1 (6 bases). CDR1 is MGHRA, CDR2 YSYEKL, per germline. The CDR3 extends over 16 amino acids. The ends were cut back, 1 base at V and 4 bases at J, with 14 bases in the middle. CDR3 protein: CASSQVPARGNQPQHF. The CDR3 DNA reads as TGCGCCAGCAGCCAAGTACCCGCCAGGGGAAATCAGCCCCAGCATTTT.

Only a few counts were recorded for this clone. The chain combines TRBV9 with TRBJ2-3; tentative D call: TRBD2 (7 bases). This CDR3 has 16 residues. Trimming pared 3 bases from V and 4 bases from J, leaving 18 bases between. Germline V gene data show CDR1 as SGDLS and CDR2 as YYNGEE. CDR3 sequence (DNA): TGTGCCAGCAGCGAAAGGGGGGGCGATACATCAGATACGCAGTATTTT. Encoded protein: CASSERGGDTSDTQYF.

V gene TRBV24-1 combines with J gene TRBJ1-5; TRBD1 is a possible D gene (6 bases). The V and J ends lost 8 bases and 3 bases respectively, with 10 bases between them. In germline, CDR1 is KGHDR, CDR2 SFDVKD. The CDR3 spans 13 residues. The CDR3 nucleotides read TGTGCCACCAAATCAGGGGACAATCAGCCCCAGCATTTT. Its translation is CATKSGDNQPQHF.

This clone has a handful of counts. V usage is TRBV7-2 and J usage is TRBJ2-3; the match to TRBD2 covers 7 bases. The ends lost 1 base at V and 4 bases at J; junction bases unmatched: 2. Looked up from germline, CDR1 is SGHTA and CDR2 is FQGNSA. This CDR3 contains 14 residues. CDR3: CASSLGGRADTQYF. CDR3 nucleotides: TGTGCCAGCAGCTTAGGCGGGAGAGCAGATACGCAGTATTTT.

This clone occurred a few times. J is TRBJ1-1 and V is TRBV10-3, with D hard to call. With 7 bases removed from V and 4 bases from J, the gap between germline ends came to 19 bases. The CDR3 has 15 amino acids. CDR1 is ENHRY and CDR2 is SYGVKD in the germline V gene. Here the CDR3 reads CAIMRSTGAGTEAFF. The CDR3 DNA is TGTGCCATCATGAGGAGCACGGGAGCTGGCACTGAAGCTTTCTTT.

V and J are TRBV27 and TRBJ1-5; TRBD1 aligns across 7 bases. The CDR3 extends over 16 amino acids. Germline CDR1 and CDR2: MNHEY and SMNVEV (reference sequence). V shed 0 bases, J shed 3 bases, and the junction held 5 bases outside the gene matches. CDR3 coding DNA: TGTGCCAGCAGTTTATCGGGGACAGAAACCAATCAGCCCCAGCATTTT. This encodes CASSLSGTETNQPQHF.

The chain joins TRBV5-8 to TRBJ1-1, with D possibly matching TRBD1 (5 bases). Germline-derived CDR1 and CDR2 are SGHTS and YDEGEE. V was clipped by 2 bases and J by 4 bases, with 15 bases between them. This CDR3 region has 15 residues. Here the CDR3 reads CASSFIGGKPTEAFF. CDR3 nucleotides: TGTGCCAGCAGCTTTATCGGGGGGAAACCCACTGAAGCTTTCTTT. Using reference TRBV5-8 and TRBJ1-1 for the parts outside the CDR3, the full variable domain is EAGVTQSPTHLIKTRGQQATLRCSPISGHTSVYWYQQALGLGLQFLLWYDEGEERNRGNFPPRFSGRQFPNYSSELNVNALELEDSALYLCASSFIGGKPTEAFFGQGTRLTVV.

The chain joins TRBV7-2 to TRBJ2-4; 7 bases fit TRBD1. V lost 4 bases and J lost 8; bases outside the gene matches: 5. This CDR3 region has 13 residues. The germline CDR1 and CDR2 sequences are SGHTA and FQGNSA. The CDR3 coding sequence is TGTGCCAGCAGCTCCTACAGGGGAGACATTCAGTACTTC. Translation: CASSSYRGDIQYF.

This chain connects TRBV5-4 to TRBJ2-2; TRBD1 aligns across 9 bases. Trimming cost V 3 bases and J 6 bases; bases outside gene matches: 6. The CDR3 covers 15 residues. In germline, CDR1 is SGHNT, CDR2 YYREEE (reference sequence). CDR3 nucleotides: TGTGCCAGCAGCTGGGACAGGGCCCACGCCGGGGAGCTGTTTTTT. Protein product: CASSWDRAHAGELFF.

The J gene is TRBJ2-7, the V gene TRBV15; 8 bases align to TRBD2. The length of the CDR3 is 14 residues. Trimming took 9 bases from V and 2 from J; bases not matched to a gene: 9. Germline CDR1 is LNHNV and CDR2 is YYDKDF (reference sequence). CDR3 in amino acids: CATSGVAGPYEQYF. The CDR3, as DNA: TGTGCCACGTCCGGGGTAGCGGGGCCCTACGAGCAGTACTTC.

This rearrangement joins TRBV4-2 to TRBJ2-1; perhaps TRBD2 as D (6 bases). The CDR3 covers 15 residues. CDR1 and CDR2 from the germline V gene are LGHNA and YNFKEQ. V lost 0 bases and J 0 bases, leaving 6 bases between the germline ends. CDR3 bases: TGTGCCAGCAGCCAAGATAGCGGCTCCTACAATGAGCAGTTCTTC. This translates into CASSQDSGSYNEQFF.

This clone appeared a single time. The CDR3, as DNA: TGTGCCAGCAGCTTAAACCCTATCGGCGGCTCCTACGAGCAGTACTTC. It codes for CASSLNPIGGSYEQYF. The chain uses TRBV7-2 and TRBJ2-7; the D is unclear. The V and J ends lost 2 bases and 0 bases respectively, with 14 bases between them. Germline V lookup: CDR1 SGHTA, CDR2 FQGNSA. The CDR3 runs to 16 residues.